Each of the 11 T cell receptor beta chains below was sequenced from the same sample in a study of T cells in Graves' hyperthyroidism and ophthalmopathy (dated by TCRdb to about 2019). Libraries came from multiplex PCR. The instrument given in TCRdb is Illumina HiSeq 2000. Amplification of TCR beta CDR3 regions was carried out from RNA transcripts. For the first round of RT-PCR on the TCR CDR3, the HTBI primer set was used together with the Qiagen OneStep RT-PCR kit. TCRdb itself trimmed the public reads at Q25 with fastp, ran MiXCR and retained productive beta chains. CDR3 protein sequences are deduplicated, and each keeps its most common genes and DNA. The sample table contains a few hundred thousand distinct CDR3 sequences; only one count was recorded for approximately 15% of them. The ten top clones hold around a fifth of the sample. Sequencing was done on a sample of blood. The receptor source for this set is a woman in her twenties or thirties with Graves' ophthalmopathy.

CDR3 DNA: TGTGCCAGCAGCATGGGCCTAGGGGTCGATACGCAGTATTTT. As protein: CASSMGLGVDTQYF. The gene calls are TRBV12-3 or TRBV12-4 and TRBJ2-3; the D gene is possibly TRBD1 (5 bases). The CDR3 spans 14 residues. Trimming took off 6 bases at V and 6 bases at J, with 16 bases between the two ends.

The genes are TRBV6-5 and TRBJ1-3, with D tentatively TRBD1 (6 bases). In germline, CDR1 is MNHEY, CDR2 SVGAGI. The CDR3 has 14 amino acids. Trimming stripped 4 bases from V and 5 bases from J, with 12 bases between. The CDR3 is CASSSTGGRNTIYF. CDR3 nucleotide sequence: TGTGCCAGCAGTTCCACGGGGGGGCGAAACACCATATATTTT.

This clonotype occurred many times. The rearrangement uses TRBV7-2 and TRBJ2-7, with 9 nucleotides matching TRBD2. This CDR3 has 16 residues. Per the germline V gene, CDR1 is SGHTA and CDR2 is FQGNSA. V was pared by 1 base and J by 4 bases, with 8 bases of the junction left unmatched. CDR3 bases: TGTGCCAGCAGCTTAGATTCGGCTAGCGGGGAGTACGAGCAGTACTTC. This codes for CASSLDSASGEYEQYF.

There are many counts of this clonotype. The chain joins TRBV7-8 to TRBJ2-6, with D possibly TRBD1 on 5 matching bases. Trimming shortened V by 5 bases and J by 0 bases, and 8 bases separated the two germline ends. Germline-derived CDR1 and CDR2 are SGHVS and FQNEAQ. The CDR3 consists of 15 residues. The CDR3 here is CASSPGLSGANVLTF. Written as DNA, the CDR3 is TGTGCCAGCAGCCCAGGGCTCTCTGGGGCCAACGTCCTGACTTTC.

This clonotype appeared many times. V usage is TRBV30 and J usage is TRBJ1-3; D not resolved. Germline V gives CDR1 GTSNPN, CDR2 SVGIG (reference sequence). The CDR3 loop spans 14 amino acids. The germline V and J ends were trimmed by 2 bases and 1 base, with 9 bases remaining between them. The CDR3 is CAWSLSSSGNTIYF. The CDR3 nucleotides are TGTGCCTGGAGTCTGTCCTCGTCTGGAAACACCATATATTTT. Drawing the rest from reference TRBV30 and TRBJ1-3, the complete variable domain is SQTIHQWPATLVQPVGSPLSLECTVEGTSNPNLYWYRQAAGRGLQLLFYSVGIGQISSEVPQNLSASRPQDRQFILSSKKLLLSDSGFYLCAWSLSSSGNTIYFGEGSWLTVV.

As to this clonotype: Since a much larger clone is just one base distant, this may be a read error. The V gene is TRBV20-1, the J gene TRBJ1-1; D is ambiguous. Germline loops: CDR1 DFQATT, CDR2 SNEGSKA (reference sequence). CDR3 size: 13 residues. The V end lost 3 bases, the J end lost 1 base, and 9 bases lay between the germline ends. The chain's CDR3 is CSASDSGNTEAFF. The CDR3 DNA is TGCAGTGCTAGTGATAGTGGGAACACTGAAGCTTTCTTT.

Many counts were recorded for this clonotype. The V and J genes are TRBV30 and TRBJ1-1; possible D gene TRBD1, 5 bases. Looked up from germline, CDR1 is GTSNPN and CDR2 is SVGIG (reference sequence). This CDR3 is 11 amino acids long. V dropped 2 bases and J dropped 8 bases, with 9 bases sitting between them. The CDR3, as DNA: TGTGCCTGGAGTTCGAGGGGAGAAGCTTTCTTT. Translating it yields CAWSSRGEAFF.

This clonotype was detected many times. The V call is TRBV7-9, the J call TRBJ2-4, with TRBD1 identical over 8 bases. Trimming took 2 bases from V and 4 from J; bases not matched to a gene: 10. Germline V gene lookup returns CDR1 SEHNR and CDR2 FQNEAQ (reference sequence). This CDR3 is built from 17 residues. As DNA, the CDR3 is TGTGCCAGCAGCTTAAATAAGGGACAGGCCGAGAAAAACATTCAGTACTTC. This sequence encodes CASSLNKGQAEKNIQYF.

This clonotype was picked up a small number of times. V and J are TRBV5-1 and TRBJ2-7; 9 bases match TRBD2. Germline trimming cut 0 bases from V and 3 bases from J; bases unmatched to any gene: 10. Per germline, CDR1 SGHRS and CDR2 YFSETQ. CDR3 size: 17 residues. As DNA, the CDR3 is TGCGCCAGCAGCTTGGCGGCCACCAGCGGGGGGATCTACGAGCAGTACTTC. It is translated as CASSLAATSGGIYEQYF.

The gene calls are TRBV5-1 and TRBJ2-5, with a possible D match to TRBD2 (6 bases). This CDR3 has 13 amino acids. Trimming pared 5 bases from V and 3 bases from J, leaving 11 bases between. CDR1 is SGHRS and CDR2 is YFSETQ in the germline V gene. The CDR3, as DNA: TGCGCCAGCAGTTGGCTAGCGAAAGAGACCCAGTACTTC. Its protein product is CASSWLAKETQYF.

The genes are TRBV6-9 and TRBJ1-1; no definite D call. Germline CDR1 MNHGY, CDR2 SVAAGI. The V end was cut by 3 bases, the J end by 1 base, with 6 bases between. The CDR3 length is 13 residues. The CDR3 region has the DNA TGTGCCAGCAGTTACACACCGAACACTGAAGCTTTCTTT. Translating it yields CASSYTPNTEAFF.